This TCR beta chain was identified in a study of cytomegalovirus exposure and HLA in healthy donors. This PCR relied on a set of 60 Vbeta primers and 13 Jbeta primers. Sequencing was performed with immunoSEQ multiplex PCR; in TCRdb, only in-frame clones are kept and a portion is missing. The table records 150,000 to 200,000 clones, approximately 85% of them present only once. This clone was found once. Its antigen is not known. Whole-study results and caveats: As was reported, the HLA-A and HLA-B alleles of most subjects were accurately predicted from TCR beta sequences. Generally TCR sequences proved uncommon, though certain public TCRs appeared in numerous donors. An analysis that was carried out later associated 17,000 or so TCR beta sequences with HLA alleles at 0.05 false discovery rate.

Germline V gene lookup returns CDR1 SGHNT and CDR2 YYREEE (reference sequence). The V and J ends lost 4 bases and 0 bases, in that order; junction bases with no gene match: 6. This CDR3 comprises 16 residues. Despite likely unrecorded immune exposures, the donors were nominally healthy at the time of sampling. Sequencing input: PBMCs. The genes are TRBV5-4 and TRBJ2-7; 11 nucleotides match TRBD2. The receptor comes from a man aged 18 to 35 in good health and CMV-seropositive. The chain's CDR3 is CASSISSGGRSYEQYF. The DNA for the CDR3 is TGTGCCAGCAGCATATCTAGCGGGGGGCGCTCCTACGAGCAGTACTTC.